Below, 20 T cell receptor beta chains from the same sample are listed, as sequenced in a study of identical twins (dated by TCRdb to the mid-2010s). Libraries were made using 5' RACE. This sample was sequenced with an Illumina HiSeq 2000. TCRdb reanalyzed the raw reads on its own, using fastp at Q25 for trimming and MiXCR for clone calling, and kept in-frame beta chains. Identical CDR3 proteins give one entry, which carries the most common genes and DNA. The sample data list some 460,000 distinct CDR3 sequences, and more than 13% of these were observed just once. Of the sample, approximately 0.52% is held by the ten largest clones. This sample also appeared in a second study, on yellow fever vaccine responses in identical twins.

The specimen was CD4+ T cells sorted from blood. Receptor source: a woman younger than 35 in good health.

V gene TRBV20-1 combines with J gene TRBJ2-6, with D perhaps TRBD2 (5 bases). Trimming stripped 4 bases from V and 2 bases from J, with 18 bases between. CDR1 is DFQATT and CDR2 is SNEGSKA in the germline V gene (reference sequence). This CDR3 is built from 17 residues. The chain's CDR3 is CSAILGIAGAGANVLTF. The CDR3 DNA sequence: TGCAGTGCTATCCTCGGGATCGCCGGTGCTGGGGCCAACGTCCTGACTTTC.

This clonotype showed up just a few times. The chain recombines TRBV3-1 with TRBJ2-7, with 11 bases aligning to TRBD2. Germline V CDR1 and CDR2: LGHDT, YNNKEL (reference sequence). This CDR3 has 18 residues. J gave up 2 bases and V 2 bases, and 11 bases lay outside the gene matches. This CDR3 is CASSQRDSGGVSAYEQYF. Written as DNA, the CDR3 is TGTGCCAGCAGCCAACGTGATAGCGGGGGGGTCAGCGCCTACGAGCAGTACTTC.

This clonotype occurred many times. The chain combines TRBV12-3 or TRBV12-4 with TRBJ2-5; D unresolved. V was shortened by 3 bases and J by 5 bases, with 16 bases between the two germline ends. The CDR3 totals 15 residues. The CDR3 coding sequence is TGTGCCAGCAGTTTCCTGGGCGCCCGAAAGGAGACCCAGTACTTC. Translating gives CASSFLGARKETQYF.

On this clonotype itself: Relative to the germline gene, one junction end is altered; a read error may explain this. V gene TRBV20-1 combines with J gene TRBJ2-3; TRBD2 aligns across 8 bases. The CDR3 is made up of 14 amino acids. The germline V gene has CDR1 DFQATT and CDR2 SNEGSKA (reference sequence). Here the CDR3 DNA reads TGCAGTGCAATAGCGGGGTTCGGCAGAGATACGCTGTATTTT. Translation: CSAIAGFGRDTLYF.

There are a few counts of this clonotype. J is TRBJ2-6 and V is TRBV15; the D is unclear. V was cut by 0 bases and J by 0 bases, with 21 bases left in between. The V gene's germline CDR1 is LNHNV and CDR2 YYDKDF (reference sequence). There are 21 residues in the CDR3. The CDR3 coding sequence is TGTGCCACCAGCAGAGATATAGCAGGACCCAACCCGAGCTCTGGGGCCAACGTCCTGACTTTC. Protein: CATSRDIAGPNPSSGANVLTF.

This chain links TRBV6-5 with TRBJ1-1; D is ambiguous. This CDR3 is 13 amino acids long. The germline V and J ends were trimmed by 5 bases and 4 bases, with 11 bases remaining between them. Per germline, CDR1 MNHEY and CDR2 SVGAGI. In DNA, the CDR3 is TGTGCCAGCAGTACTAGGGAAGGCACTGAAGCTTTCTTT. Translating gives CASSTREGTEAFF.

The chain links TRBV11-2 to TRBJ2-5; TRBD1 matches at 7 bases. The germline V gene has CDR1 SGHAT and CDR2 FQNNGV. J was trimmed by 6 bases and V by 6 bases; bases with no gene match: 7. There are 13 residues in the CDR3. The CDR3 DNA reads as TGTGCCAGCAGTACAGACAGGGCTAAGACCCAGTACTTC. Translated: CASSTDRAKTQYF.

This clonotype has a count of ten or more. The V call is TRBV5-1, the J call TRBJ2-2; no reliable D call. Germline assignment: CDR1 SGHRS and CDR2 YFSETQ. Trimming pared 0 bases from V and 2 bases from J, leaving 8 bases between. The CDR3 length is 15 residues. The CDR3 spells CASSLEGKNTGELFF. As DNA, the CDR3 is TGCGCCAGCAGCTTGGAGGGAAAAAACACCGGGGAGCTGTTTTTT.

The chain is built from TRBV18 and TRBJ2-3; D uncertain. CDR3 length equals 16 residues. Germline V gives CDR1 KGHSH, CDR2 LQKENI. Trimming cost V 2 bases and J 2 bases, with 14 bases left between them. The CDR3 nucleotides read TGTGCCAGCTCACCATACGTGCCAGGCCTCACAGATACGCAGTATTTT. Residues: CASSPYVPGLTDTQYF.

This clonotype was picked up many times. J is TRBJ2-1 and V is TRBV2; weak D call: TRBD2 (6 bases). The germline V gene encodes CDR1 SNHLY and CDR2 FYNNEI. The length of the CDR3 is 16 residues. The V and J ends lost 0 bases and 3 bases respectively, with 12 bases between them. This CDR3 is CASSEALLRDYNEQFF. The CDR3 DNA is TGTGCCAGCAGTGAAGCGCTTTTGCGGGACTACAATGAGCAGTTCTTC.

This clonotype was counted many times. This chain joins TRBV29-1 and TRBJ2-5; TRBD2 is a possible D gene (7 bases). The CDR3 has 12 amino acids. Germline V gene sequence: CDR1 SQVTM, CDR2 ANQGSEA. The germline V and J ends were trimmed by 7 bases and 5 bases, with 14 bases remaining between them. Here the CDR3 reads CSAQGGEETQYF. CDR3 nucleotide sequence: TGCAGCGCACAGGGAGGGGAGGAGACCCAGTACTTC.

The rearrangement uses TRBV24-1 and TRBJ2-2, with 8 positions matching TRBD1. Germline V gives CDR1 KGHDR, CDR2 SFDVKD. Trimming cost V 4 bases and J 0 bases; bases outside gene matches: 9. CDR3 length equals 18 residues. CDR3 sequence (DNA): TGTGCCACCAGTGAGGCCAGACAGGGGCGATCGAACACCGGGGAGCTGTTTTTT. It codes for CATSEARQGRSNTGELFF.

The chain links TRBV3-1 to TRBJ2-1, with 10 nucleotides matching TRBD1. J lost 7 bases, V lost 1 base, and 4 bases had no gene match. The V gene's germline CDR1 is LGHDT and CDR2 YNNKEL (reference sequence). This CDR3 is built from 15 residues. CDR3 region: CASSQGQGAVNEQFF. The CDR3 bases are TGTGCCAGCAGCCAAGGACAGGGGGCGGTAAATGAGCAGTTCTTC.

V and J are TRBV7-3 and TRBJ2-1; the D gene is possibly TRBD2 (6 bases). This CDR3 spans 15 amino acids. V was clipped by 1 base and J by 2 bases, with 9 bases between them. Germline lookup yields CDR1 SGHTA and CDR2 FQGTGA. CDR3 residues: CASSLMVAAYNEQFF. The DNA for the CDR3 is TGTGCCAGCAGCTTAATGGTAGCGGCCTACAATGAGCAGTTCTTC.

The V gene is TRBV9, the J gene TRBJ2-5, with D maybe TRBD2 (5 bases). The CDR3 has 15 residues. V gave up 3 bases and J gave up 9 bases, with 21 bases separating them. Germline CDR1 is SGDLS and CDR2 is YYNGEE. The CDR3 protein is CASSASLGNLVPQYF. CDR3 nucleotide sequence: TGTGCCAGCAGCGCCTCACTAGGGAATCTCGTGCCCCAGTACTTC.

There are many counts of this clonotype. This chain uses TRBV20-1 with TRBJ1-6; D is unresolved. The V end lost 6 bases, the J end lost 7 bases, and 7 bases lay between the germline ends. CDR1 and CDR2 from the germline V gene are DFQATT and SNEGSKA (reference sequence). The CDR3 has 11 amino acids. DNA of the CDR3: TGCAGTGCGGGATTAAATTCACCCCTCCACTTT. Its translation is CSAGLNSPLHF.

This clonotype has just a few counts. This chain uses TRBV19 with TRBJ2-7; a possible D gene is TRBD2 (6 bases). CDR1 LNHDA and CDR2 SQIVND come from the germline V gene (reference sequence). Trimming removed 2 bases at V and 0 bases at J, with 14 bases between. CDR3 length equals 16 residues. The CDR3 loop reads CASSIQASASSYEQYF. The CDR3 DNA follows: TGTGCCAGTAGTATACAGGCTAGCGCAAGCTCCTACGAGCAGTACTTC.

V and J are TRBV11-2 and TRBJ2-1, with 8 positions matching TRBD1. CDR1 and CDR2 (germline): SGHAT, FQNNGV. V trimming: 8 bases; J trimming: 7 bases; junction bases outside the gene matches: 13. The CDR3 has 15 amino acids. The CDR3 region has the DNA TGTGCCAGCGGGTCAGGACAGGGATCAGGGAATGAGCAGTTCTTC. Residues: CASGSGQGSGNEQFF.

The chain couples TRBV10-3 to TRBJ1-1, with D possibly TRBD1 on 5 matching bases. Germline CDR1 reads ENHRY; CDR2 reads SYGVKD. CDR3 length: 13 residues. V was clipped by 3 bases and J by 7 bases, with 12 bases between them. CDR3 bases: TGTGCCATCAGTGATGGGGCCTCACATGAAGCTTTCTTT. Translated: CAISDGASHEAFF.

This clonotype was seen ten or more times. The chain couples TRBV7-8 to TRBJ2-2; D gene ambiguous. Germline CDR1 and CDR2: SGHVS and FQNEAQ. The CDR3 spans 14 residues. The germline V and J ends were trimmed by 1 base and 5 bases, with 8 bases remaining between them. CDR3 coding DNA: TGTGCCAGCAGCTTAGTAGGCCCGACCGGGGAGCTGTTTTTT. Translating gives CASSLVGPTGELFF.